This T cell receptor beta chain was captured by sequencing in a study of blood T cell repertoires in COVID-19. Study details: Collection of acute and convalescent COVID-19 samples took place in the United States, Italy and Spain.

The assay was immunoSEQ multiplex PCR, and TCRdb's table has in-frame clones only and misses some. Among approximately 200,000 clones, about 91% were seen once, and the ten largest hold approximately 4%. V lost 3 bases and J 5 bases, leaving 17 bases between the germline ends. Germline CDR1 and CDR2: MNHEY and SMNVEV (reference sequence). This CDR3 comprises 16 residues. The chain has TRBV27 and TRBJ2-1; D might be TRBD1 (5 bases). Sequenced sample: peripheral blood. This sequence was found in a woman in her twenties or thirties with acute or convalescent COVID-19. The CDR3: CASSFGEQVAHNEQFF. For the CDR3, the DNA is TGTGCCAGCAGTTTCGGCGAACAGGTGGCACACAATGAGCAGTTCTTC.